A single sample is the source of the 15 T cell receptor beta chains below, sequenced in a study of blood T cells in healthy people across ages. Alongside a J-beta primer mix, a sample-barcoded 5' primer served in a second PCR lasting about 7 to 11 cycles. MiXCR, applied by TCRdb to the 5' RACE reads, yields one record per CDR3 protein. The sample lists roughly 1,700,000 distinct CDR3 sequences, 28% occurring once. Sequencing was carried out using blood. Receptor source: a woman aged 25 to 39 in good health.

This clonotype has only a few counts. A read error may account for a junction end that differs from germline. The J gene is TRBJ2-3, the V gene TRBV12-3 or TRBV12-4; unclear D gene. This CDR3 comprises 14 residues. The CDR3 DNA follows: TGTGCCAGCAGTTACAGACGTGGCACAGATGCGCAGTATTTT. As protein: CASSYRRGTDAQYF.

The genes are TRBV20-1 and TRBJ1-1, with D tentatively TRBD1 (6 bases). This CDR3 region has 17 residues. V gave up 7 bases and J gave up 0 bases, with 24 bases separating them. CDR1 and CDR2 (germline): DFQATT, SNEGSKA (reference sequence). The CDR3 spells CSGQRTGGFWMNTEAFF. The CDR3 region has the DNA TGCAGTGGGCAGAGGACGGGGGGCTTTTGGATGAACACTGAAGCTTTCTTT.

There are a few counts of this clonotype. This chain connects TRBV9 to TRBJ1-4; D is possibly TRBD1 (6 bases). There are 14 residues in the CDR3. Trimming pared 4 bases from V and 0 bases from J, leaving 7 bases between. The germline V gene has CDR1 SGDLS and CDR2 YYNGEE. Here the CDR3 reads CASSRDTTNEKLFF. The CDR3 DNA is TGTGCCAGCAGCCGGGACACAACTAATGAAAAACTGTTTTTT. Full variable domain (missing parts from reference TRBV9 and TRBJ1-4): DSGVTQTPKHLITATGQRVTLRCSPRSGDLSVYWYQQSLDQGLQFLIQYYNGEERAKGNILERFSAQQFPDLHSELNLSSLELGDSALYFCASSRDTTNEKLFFGSGTQLSVL.

The sample holds many counts of this clonotype. V usage is TRBV7-2 and J usage is TRBJ2-5, with TRBD2 identical over 12 bases. The CDR3 loop spans 16 amino acids. CDR1 is SGHTA, CDR2 FQGNSA, per germline. V was pared by 5 bases and J by 5 bases, with 9 bases of the junction left unmatched. The chain's CDR3 is CASSPKLAGGAETQYF. CDR3 nucleotide sequence: TGTGCCAGCAGCCCTAAGCTAGCGGGAGGGGCCGAGACCCAGTACTTC. Variable domain in full (rest from reference TRBV7-2 and TRBJ2-5): GAGVSQSPSNKVTEKGKDVELRCDPISGHTALYWYRQSLGQGLEFLIYFQGNSAPDKSGLPSDRFSAERTGGSVSTLTIQRTQQEDSAVYLCASSPKLAGGAETQYFGPGTRLLVL.

This clonotype was picked up one time. The rearrangement uses TRBV2 and TRBJ2-1; either TRBD1 or TRBD2 may supply D (5 bases each). V was shortened by 8 bases and J by 10 bases, with 24 bases between the two germline ends. The CDR3 runs 15 residues. The V gene's germline CDR1 is SNHLY and CDR2 FYNNEI. CDR3 in amino acids: CASVPRDDYIPEQFF. CDR3 DNA sequence: TGTGCCAGCGTTCCTCGGGACGACTATATCCCCGAGCAGTTCTTC.

There are a few counts of this clonotype. The chain combines TRBV27 with TRBJ2-7; 10 bases align to TRBD2. The V segment lost 5 bases and the J segment 5 bases; nucleotides outside the gene matches: 9. Germline V gene data show CDR1 as MNHEY and CDR2 as SMNVEV (reference sequence). The CDR3 consists of 15 residues. CDR3 region: CASSLIAGGGDEQYF. In DNA, the CDR3 is TGTGCCAGCAGTCTCATAGCGGGAGGTGGGGACGAGCAGTACTTC.

Many counts were recorded for this clonotype. The V gene is TRBV12-3 or TRBV12-4, the J gene TRBJ2-1, with TRBD2 matching over 11 bases. J gave up 4 bases and V 10 bases, and 3 bases lay outside the gene matches. CDR3 length: 13 amino acids. This CDR3 is CATGTSGYNEQFF. For the CDR3, the DNA is TGTGCCACCGGGACTAGCGGATACAATGAGCAGTTCTTC.

The V and J genes are TRBV29-1 and TRBJ2-5; D remains ambiguous. The CDR3 consists of 12 residues. V lost 7 bases to trimming and J lost 5 bases, with 14 bases between them. Germline V lookup: CDR1 SQVTM, CDR2 ANQGSEA. The CDR3 DNA reads TGCAGCGCCGGCCGTCCTGCGGAGACCCAGTACTTC. Protein product: CSAGRPAETQYF.

This clonotype was observed once. Without the conserved terminal phenylalanine or tryptophan, this CDR3 likely stems from a read error. The chain uses TRBV5-1 and TRBJ2-6; D is perhaps TRBD2 (5 bases). CDR1 and CDR2 (germline): SGHRS, YFSETQ. There are 19 residues in the CDR3. The V end lost 2 bases, the J end lost 4 bases, and 22 bases lay between the germline ends. The CDR3 DNA sequence: TGCGCCAGCAGCTTCCGGGGAGCGCACATCTTTTCCGGGGCCAACGTCCTGACTCTC. Residues: CASSFRGAHIFSGANVLTL.

This clonotype was found many times. The chain has TRBV29-1 and TRBJ2-5; 7 bases align to TRBD1. This CDR3 has 12 residues. Germline V gene sequence: CDR1 SQVTM, CDR2 ANQGSEA. V lost 4 bases to trimming and J lost 7 bases; unmatched junction nucleotides: 6. The CDR3 spells CSVGQGETTQYF. The DNA for the CDR3 is TGCAGCGTTGGTCAGGGGGAGACGACCCAGTACTTC.

This clonotype has at least ten counts. The V gene is TRBV6-5, the J gene TRBJ2-7; 12 nucleotides align to TRBD1. Germline V gene lookup returns CDR1 MNHEY and CDR2 SVGAGI. The CDR3 sequence is 14 residues long. J gave up 4 bases and V 9 bases, and 7 bases lay outside the gene matches. CDR3 bases: TGTGCCAGTCTTCCGGGACAGGGGGCTTACGAGCAGTACTTC. This codes for CASLPGQGAYEQYF.

This clonotype showed up many times. The V call is TRBV14, the J call TRBJ2-7; D remains ambiguous. Per the germline V gene, CDR1 is SGHDN and CDR2 is FVKESK. The CDR3 has 12 residues. The V end lost 1 base, the J end lost 7 bases, and 8 bases lay between the germline ends. CDR3 residues: CASSQGYTEQYF. The CDR3 nucleotides read TGTGCCAGCAGCCAAGGCTATACAGAGCAGTACTTC.

The rearrangement uses TRBV6-5 and TRBJ1-1; weak D call: TRBD1 (5 bases). The CDR3 has 15 residues. Germline assignment: CDR1 MNHEY and CDR2 SVGAGI. Trimming took 9 bases from V and 1 from J, leaving 18 bases between them. CDR3: CASRENLGPNTEAFF. Written as DNA, the CDR3 is TGTGCCAGTAGAGAAAATTTGGGGCCGAACACTGAAGCTTTCTTT.

Turning to this clonotype: A read error is possible here, since a much larger clone lies one base away. The J gene is TRBJ2-1, the V gene TRBV14, with D maybe TRBD2 (6 bases). CDR1 is SGHDN, CDR2 FVKESK, per germline. This CDR3 spans 13 amino acids. Written as DNA, the CDR3 is TGTGCCAGCAGCCAGGGACTTAACAATGGGCAGTTCTTC. This sequence encodes CASSQGLNNGQFF.

This clonotype occurred a few times. The chain employs TRBV7-6 and TRBJ2-7, with TRBD1 matching 7 bases. This CDR3 is built from 13 residues. The junction had 10 bases not matched to a gene; V was cut back by 5 bases and J by 9 bases. The germline CDR1 and CDR2 sequences are SGHVS and FNYEAQ. CDR3 sequence: CASSPQTGNGQYF. The CDR3 nucleotides are TGTGCCAGCAGCCCCCAGACAGGGAACGGGCAGTACTTC.